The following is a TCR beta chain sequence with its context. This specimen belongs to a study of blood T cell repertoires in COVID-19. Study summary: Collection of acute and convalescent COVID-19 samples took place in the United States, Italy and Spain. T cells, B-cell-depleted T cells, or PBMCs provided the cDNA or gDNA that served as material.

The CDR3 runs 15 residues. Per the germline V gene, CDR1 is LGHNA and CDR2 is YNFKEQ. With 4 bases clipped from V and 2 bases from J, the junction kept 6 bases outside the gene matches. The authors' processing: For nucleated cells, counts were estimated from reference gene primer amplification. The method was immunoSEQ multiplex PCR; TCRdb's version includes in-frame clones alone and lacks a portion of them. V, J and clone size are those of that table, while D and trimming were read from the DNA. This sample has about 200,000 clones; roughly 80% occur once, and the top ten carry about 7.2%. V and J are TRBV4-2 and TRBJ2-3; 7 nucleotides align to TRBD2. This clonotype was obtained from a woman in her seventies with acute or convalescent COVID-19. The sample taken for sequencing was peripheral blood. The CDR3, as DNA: TGTGCCAGCAGCCGGGGGGGGGACTTCACAGATACGCAGTATTTT. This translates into CASSRGGDFTDTQYF.